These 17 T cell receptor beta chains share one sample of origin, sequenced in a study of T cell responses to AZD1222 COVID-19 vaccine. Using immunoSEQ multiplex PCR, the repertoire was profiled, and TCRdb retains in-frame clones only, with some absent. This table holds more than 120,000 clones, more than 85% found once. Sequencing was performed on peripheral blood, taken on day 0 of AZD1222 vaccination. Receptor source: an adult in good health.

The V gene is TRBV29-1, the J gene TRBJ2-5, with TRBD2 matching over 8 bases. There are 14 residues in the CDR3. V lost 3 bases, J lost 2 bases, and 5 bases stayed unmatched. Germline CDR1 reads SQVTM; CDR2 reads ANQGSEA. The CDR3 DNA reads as TGCAGCGTTGAGGCGGGGGGATGGCAAGAGACCCAGTACTTC. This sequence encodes CSVEAGGWQETQYF.

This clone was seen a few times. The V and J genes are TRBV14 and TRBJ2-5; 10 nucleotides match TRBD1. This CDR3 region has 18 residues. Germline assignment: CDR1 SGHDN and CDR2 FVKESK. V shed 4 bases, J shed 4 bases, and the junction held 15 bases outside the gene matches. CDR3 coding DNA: TGTGCCAGCAGCCCATTCTCATTCGGGACAGGGGAAGGAGAGACCCAGTACTTC. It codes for CASSPFSFGTGEGETQYF.

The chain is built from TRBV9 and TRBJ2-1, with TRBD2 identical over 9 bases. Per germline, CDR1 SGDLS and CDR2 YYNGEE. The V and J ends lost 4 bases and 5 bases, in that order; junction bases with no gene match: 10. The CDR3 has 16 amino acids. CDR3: CASSPGAWTSDNEQFF. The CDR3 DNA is TGTGCCAGCAGCCCAGGGGCCTGGACTAGCGACAATGAGCAGTTCTTC.

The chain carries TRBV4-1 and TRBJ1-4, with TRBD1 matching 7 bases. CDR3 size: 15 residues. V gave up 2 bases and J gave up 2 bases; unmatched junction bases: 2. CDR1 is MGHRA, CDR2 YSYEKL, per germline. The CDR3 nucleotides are TGCGCCAGCAGCCAACTGACAGGGACTAATGAAAAACTGTTTTTT. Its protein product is CASSQLTGTNEKLFF.

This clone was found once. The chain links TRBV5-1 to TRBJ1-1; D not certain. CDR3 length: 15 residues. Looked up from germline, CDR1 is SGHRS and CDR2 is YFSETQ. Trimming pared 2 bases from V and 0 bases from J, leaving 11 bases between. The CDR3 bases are TGCGCCAGCAGCTTCCGGCACGGGGTGAACACTGAAGCTTTCTTT. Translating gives CASSFRHGVNTEAFF.

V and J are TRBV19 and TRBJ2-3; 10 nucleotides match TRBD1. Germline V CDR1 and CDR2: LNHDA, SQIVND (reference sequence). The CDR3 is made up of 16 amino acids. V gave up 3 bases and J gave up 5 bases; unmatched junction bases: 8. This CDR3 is CASSIGRQGAKDTQYF. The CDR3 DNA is TGTGCCAGTAGTATTGGCAGACAGGGGGCGAAAGATACGCAGTATTTT. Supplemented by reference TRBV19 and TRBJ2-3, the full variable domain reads DGGITQSPKYLFRKEGQNVTLSCEQNLNHDAMYWYRQDPGQGLRLIYYSQIVNDFQKGDIAEGYSVSREKKESFPLTVTSAQKNPTAFYLCASSIGRQGAKDTQYFGPGTRLTVL.

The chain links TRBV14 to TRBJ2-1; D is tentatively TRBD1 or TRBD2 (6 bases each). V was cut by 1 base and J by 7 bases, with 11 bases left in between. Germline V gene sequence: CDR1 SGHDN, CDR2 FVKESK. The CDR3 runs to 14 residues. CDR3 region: CASSQVGGGNEQFF. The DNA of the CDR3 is TGTGCCAGCAGCCAAGTAGGAGGGGGGAATGAGCAGTTCTTC. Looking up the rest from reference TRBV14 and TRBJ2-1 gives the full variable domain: EAGVTQFPSHSVIEKGQTVTLRCDPISGHDNLYWYRRVMGKEIKFLLHFVKESKQDESGMPNNRFLAERTGGTYSTLKVQPAELEDSGVYFCASSQVGGGNEQFFGPGTRLTVL.

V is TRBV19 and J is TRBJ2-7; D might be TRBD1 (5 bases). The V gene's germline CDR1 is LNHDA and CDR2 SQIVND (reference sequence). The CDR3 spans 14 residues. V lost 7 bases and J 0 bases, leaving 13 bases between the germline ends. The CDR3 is CASKGAGSSYEQYF. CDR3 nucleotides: TGTGCCAGTAAAGGGGCAGGATCCTCCTACGAGCAGTACTTC. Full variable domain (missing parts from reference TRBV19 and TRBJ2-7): DGGITQSPKYLFRKEGQNVTLSCEQNLNHDAMYWYRQDPGQGLRLIYYSQIVNDFQKGDIAEGYSVSREKKESFPLTVTSAQKNPTAFYLCASKGAGSSYEQYFGPGTRLTVT.

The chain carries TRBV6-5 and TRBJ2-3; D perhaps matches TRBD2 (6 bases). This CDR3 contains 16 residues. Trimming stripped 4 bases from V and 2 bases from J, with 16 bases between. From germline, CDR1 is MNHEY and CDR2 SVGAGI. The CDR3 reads CASSFRDAGTTDTQYF. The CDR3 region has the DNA TGTGCCAGCAGTTTCCGGGACGCGGGAACCACAGATACGCAGTATTTT.

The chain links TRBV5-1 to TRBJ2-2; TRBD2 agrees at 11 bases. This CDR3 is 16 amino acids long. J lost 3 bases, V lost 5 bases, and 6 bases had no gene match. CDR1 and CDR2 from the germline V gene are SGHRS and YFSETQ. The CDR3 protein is CASRKLAGVDTGELFF. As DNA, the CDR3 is TGCGCCAGCAGAAAACTAGCGGGAGTAGACACCGGGGAGCTGTTTTTT.

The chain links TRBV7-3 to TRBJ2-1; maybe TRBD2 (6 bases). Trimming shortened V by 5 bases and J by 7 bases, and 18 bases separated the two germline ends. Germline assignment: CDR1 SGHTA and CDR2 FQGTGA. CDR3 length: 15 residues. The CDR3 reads CASSPRLPGRNEQFF. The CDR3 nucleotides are TGTGCCAGCAGCCCACGTTTACCGGGGAGGAATGAGCAGTTCTTC.

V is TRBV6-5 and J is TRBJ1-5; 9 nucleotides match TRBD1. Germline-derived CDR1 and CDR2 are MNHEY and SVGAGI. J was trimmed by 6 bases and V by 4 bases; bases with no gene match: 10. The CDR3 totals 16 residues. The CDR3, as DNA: TGTGCCAGCAGTTCACAGGGGGCGCAGGCAGGTCAGCCCCAGCATTTT. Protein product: CASSSQGAQAGQPQHF.

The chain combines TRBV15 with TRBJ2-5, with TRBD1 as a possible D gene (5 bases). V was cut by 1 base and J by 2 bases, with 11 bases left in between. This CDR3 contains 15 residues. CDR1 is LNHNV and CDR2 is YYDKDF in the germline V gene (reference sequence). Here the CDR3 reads CATSRATAIQETQYF. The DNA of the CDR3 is TGTGCCACCAGCAGAGCGACAGCAATTCAAGAGACCCAGTACTTC.

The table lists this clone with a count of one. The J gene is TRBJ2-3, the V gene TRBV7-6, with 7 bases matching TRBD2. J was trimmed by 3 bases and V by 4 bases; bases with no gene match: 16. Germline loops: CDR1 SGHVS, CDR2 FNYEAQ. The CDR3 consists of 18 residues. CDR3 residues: CASSSSLVVTGGTDTQYF. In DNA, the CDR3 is TGTGCCAGCAGCTCCAGTTTGGTCGTAACGGGAGGTACAGATACGCAGTATTTT.

CDR3 loop: CASSYSTQGLAHETQYF. In DNA, the CDR3 is TGTGCCAGCAGTTACTCGACCCAGGGACTAGCGCACGAGACCCAGTACTTC. The gene calls are TRBV6-2 or TRBV6-3 and TRBJ2-5; 10 nucleotides agree with TRBD2. Trimming at V came to 0 bases and at J to 5 bases, leaving 9 bases not matched to a gene. Germline-derived CDR1 and CDR2 are MNHEY and SVGEGT. The CDR3 totals 17 residues.

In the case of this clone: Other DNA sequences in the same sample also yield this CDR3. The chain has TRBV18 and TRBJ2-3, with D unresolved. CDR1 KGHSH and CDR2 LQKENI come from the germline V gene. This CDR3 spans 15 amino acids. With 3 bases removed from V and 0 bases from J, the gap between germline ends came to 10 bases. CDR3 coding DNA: TGTGCCAGCTCACCTTTAGGTGGAAGCACAGATACGCAGTATTTT. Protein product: CASSPLGGSTDTQYF.

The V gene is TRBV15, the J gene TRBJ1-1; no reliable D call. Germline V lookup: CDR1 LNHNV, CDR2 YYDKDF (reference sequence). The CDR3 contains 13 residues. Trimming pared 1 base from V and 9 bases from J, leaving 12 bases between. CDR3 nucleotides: TGTGCCACCAGCAGAGGCTCCTACCCCCAAGCTTTCTTT. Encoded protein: CATSRGSYPQAFF.